The sequence of this T cell receptor beta chain was determined in a study of T-cell reconstitution after alpha-beta-depleted transplantation in children. This clonotype was observed a handful of times. Unique molecular identifiers were incorporated into the prepared TCRbeta library. Via MiXCR, TCRdb re-called the PCR reads, giving one row per CDR3 protein. The data show about 610,000 distinct CDR3 sequences, 10% seen once. The specimen comprised PBMCs from the stem cell graft donor, sampled from the stem cell graft. The receptor was isolated from a human donor who donated a stem cell graft to a child with acute myeloid leukemia.

The CDR3 nucleotides are TGCAGTGCTAGGCGGGGACAGGGGCTCTCCTACGAGCAGTACTTC. This translates into CSARRGQGLSYEQYF. J is TRBJ2-7 and V is TRBV20-1, with 10 nucleotides matching TRBD1. Germline V CDR1 and CDR2: DFQATT, SNEGSKA (reference sequence). The CDR3 is 15 amino acids. Unmatched junction bases numbered 5, after V lost 3 bases and J lost 0 bases.